The entry that follows covers one T cell receptor beta chain sequence. The sample originates from a study of T cell responses to AZD1222 COVID-19 vaccine. Per the germline V gene, CDR1 is SGHRS and CDR2 is YFSETQ. This CDR3 region has 14 residues. Deletions cut 4 bases from V and 5 bases from J, with 12 bases between. The repertoire was sequenced with immunoSEQ multiplex PCR; TCRdb's copy has only in-frame clones and lacks some. The sample has fewer than 150,000 clones, 70% to 90% seen once; the top ten hold 3.1%. The V and J genes are TRBV5-1 and TRBJ2-2, with no clear D. Specimen: peripheral blood, collected 28 days after the second AZD1222 dose. The sequence came from an adult who received the AZD1222 COVID-19 vaccine. The CDR3 region has the DNA TGCGCCAGCAGCATTGGGGAATGGACCGGGGAGCTGTTTTTT. This encodes CASSIGEWTGELFF.